The rows below give T cell receptor beta chains drawn from one sample of a study of PD-1 blockade in classical Hodgkin lymphoma. The repertoire was sequenced with immunoSEQ multiplex PCR; TCRdb's copy has only in-frame clones and lacks some. Altogether about 8,000 clones are present, over 60% being singletons, with the ten largest covering about 7%. The sequencing used CD4+ T cells from blood, collected at baseline. These TCRs come from a human donor with classical Hodgkin lymphoma. Both conserved end residues are part of each CDR3. A D gene is named only where the DNA matches it firmly. Clone size appears in some rows only: once, few, many, or a class for an expanded clone.

TRBV6-5	.	.	TRBJ2-2	CASSLSSTRQGELFF	TGTGCCAGCAGTCTCTCGTCGACTAGACAAGGGGAGCTGTTTTTT
TRBV4-3	few	.	TRBJ1-5	CASSQRSTGSQPQHF	TGCGCCAGCAGCCAAAGGTCAACAGGGAGTCAGCCCCAGCATTTT
TRBV6-1	.	.	TRBJ2-1	CASSEGRGRPNEQFF	TGTGCCAGCAGTGAAGGCAGGGGAAGGCCCAATGAGCAGTTCTTC
TRBV9	.	.	TRBJ2-1	CASNDLRGNEQFF	TGTGCCAGCAACGACTTACGGGGAAATGAGCAGTTCTTC
TRBV5-3	.	TRBD1	TRBJ1-6	CARSSRGLGSPLHF	TGTGCCAGAAGCTCCAGGGGGCTCGGGTCACCCCTCCACTTT
TRBV6-5	.	.	TRBJ2-5	CASSSVGETQYF	TGTGCCAGCAGCTCCGTTGGGGAGACCCAGTACTTC
TRBV2	.	.	TRBJ1-5	CASSPEGGYNQPQHF	TGTGCCAGCAGTCCGGAGGGGGGGTATAATCAGCCCCAGCATTTT
TRBV18	.	TRBD2	TRBJ2-7	CASSPQSGTHEQYF	TGTGCCAGCTCACCACAAAGCGGGACCCACGAGCAGTACTTC
TRBV5-6	.	.	TRBJ2-3	CASSRPRSDTQYF	TGTGCCAGCAGCCGTCCGCGATCAGATACGCAGTATTTT
TRBV21-1	.	.	TRBJ1-1	CASSKRGEGEWVNTEAFF	TGTGCCAGCAGCAAACGGGGCGAGGGGGAGTGGGTAAACACTGAAGCTTTCTTT
TRBV6-1	.	.	TRBJ2-7	CASSPDIKGQYF	TGTGCCAGCAGCCCGGACATCAAGGGGCAGTACTTC
TRBV4-3	.	TRBD2	TRBJ2-7	CASSPLAGRAYEQYF	TGCGCCAGCAGTCCTCTAGCGGGACGGGCCTACGAGCAGTACTTC